A selection of T cell receptor beta chains follows, all from one sample in a study of T cell responses to AZD1222 COVID-19 vaccine. TCRdb's table, derived via immunoSEQ multiplex PCR, lists solely in-frame clones and lacks some. Here the sample spans around 100,000 clones, roughly 90% being singletons. The specimen was peripheral blood, collected on day 0 of AZD1222 vaccination. All receptors derive from an adult in good health. CDR3s include the opening cysteine and the closing phenylalanine or tryptophan. Fields, in order: D gene, J gene, clone size, CDR3 length, V gene, CDR3 DNA, CDR3 protein. A D gene is named only where the DNA matches it firmly. Expanded clones are given a class, and other clones once, few, many or no size at all.

d_gene: NA
j_gene: TRBJ2-7
abundance: NA
len: 16
v_gene: TRBV6-5
CDR3nt: TGTGCCAGCAGTTACTCGAGTCAGGGGGGCCCCTACGAGCAGTACTTC
CDR3aa: CASSYSSQGGPYEQYF

d_gene: TRBD1
j_gene: TRBJ2-3
abundance: NA
len: 18
v_gene: TRBV7-9
CDR3nt: TGTGCCGGCAGCTCCGACAGGGGGCGCCTCACTAGCACAGATACGCAGTATTTT
CDR3aa: CAGSSDRGRLTSTDTQYF

d_gene: NA
j_gene: TRBJ1-6
abundance: NA
len: 15
v_gene: TRBV10-3
CDR3nt: TGTGCCATCAGTGCCCACACCGCCGGTAATTCACCCCTCCACTTT
CDR3aa: CAISAHTAGNSPLHF

d_gene: TRBD1
j_gene: TRBJ1-1
abundance: NA
len: 13
v_gene: TRBV11-3
CDR3nt: TGTGCCAGCAGCTTCTCAGGGGGCACTGAAGCTTTCTTT
CDR3aa: CASSFSGGTEAFF

d_gene: NA
j_gene: TRBJ2-5
abundance: NA
len: 17
v_gene: TRBV9
CDR3nt: TGTGCCAGCAGCGTAGGGATTAGTGGCCACCCGGAAGAGACCCAGTACTTC
CDR3aa: CASSVGISGHPEETQYF

d_gene: NA
j_gene: TRBJ1-2
abundance: NA
len: 13
v_gene: TRBV16
CDR3nt: TGTGCCAGCAGCCAATCGACGTCTTATGGCTACACCTTC
CDR3aa: CASSQSTSYGYTF

d_gene: NA
j_gene: TRBJ1-5
abundance: NA
len: 13
v_gene: TRBV3-1/TRBV3-2
CDR3nt: TGTGCCAGCAGCCAAGATCTTCTTGAGCCCCAGCATTTT
CDR3aa: CASSQDLLEPQHF

d_gene: NA
j_gene: TRBJ2-1
abundance: NA
len: 15
v_gene: TRBV7-2
CDR3nt: TGTGCCAGCAGCTTAGGACAGGGAGGTTGGGATGAGCAGTTCTTC
CDR3aa: CASSLGQGGWDEQFF

d_gene: NA
j_gene: TRBJ2-1
abundance: NA
len: 13
v_gene: TRBV4-2
CDR3nt: TGTGCCAGCAGCCAAGGCGGTGATCTTGGGCAGTTCTTC
CDR3aa: CASSQGGDLGQFF

d_gene: NA
j_gene: TRBJ1-4
abundance: NA
len: 13
v_gene: TRBV9
CDR3nt: TGTGCCAGCAGCGGGGGGTCTGGTGAAAAACTGTTTTTT
CDR3aa: CASSGGSGEKLFF

d_gene: TRBD1
j_gene: TRBJ1-4
abundance: NA
len: 14
v_gene: TRBV27
CDR3nt: TGTGCCATTTCGGGACAGGGTCGGAATGAAAAACTGTTTTTT
CDR3aa: CAISGQGRNEKLFF

d_gene: NA
j_gene: TRBJ2-7
abundance: NA
len: 15
v_gene: TRBV10-2
CDR3nt: TGCGCCAGCAGGGTGGGCGGCGGGCCCTCCTACGAGCAGTACTTC
CDR3aa: CASRVGGGPSYEQYF

d_gene: NA
j_gene: TRBJ1-2
abundance: NA
len: 14
v_gene: TRBV5-1
CDR3nt: TGCGCCAGCAGCTCAAGACTCAATAACTATGGCTACACCTTC
CDR3aa: CASSSRLNNYGYTF

d_gene: NA
j_gene: TRBJ2-1
abundance: NA
len: 15
v_gene: TRBV19
CDR3nt: TGTGCCAGTGTTCAATACGGGACTCCTCGGAATGAGCAGTTCTTC
CDR3aa: CASVQYGTPRNEQFF

d_gene: TRBD1
j_gene: TRBJ2-6
abundance: NA
len: 18
v_gene: TRBV18
CDR3nt: TGTGCCAGCTCAGCCGGGACAGGGGGCGGTTTTGGGGCCAACGTCCTGACTTTC
CDR3aa: CASSAGTGGGFGANVLTF

d_gene: TRBD1
j_gene: TRBJ1-1
abundance: NA
len: 14
v_gene: TRBV9
CDR3nt: TGTGCCAGCAGCGTAGCTACAGGGGGCAAGGAAGCTTTCTTT
CDR3aa: CASSVATGGKEAFF

d_gene: NA
j_gene: TRBJ2-1
abundance: NA
len: 14
v_gene: TRBV9
CDR3nt: TGTGCCAGCAGTGATTCGTGGGGCAAGGATGAGCAGTTCTTC
CDR3aa: CASSDSWGKDEQFF

d_gene: NA
j_gene: TRBJ2-1
abundance: NA
len: 12
v_gene: TRBV6-4
CDR3nt: TGTGCCAGCAGTGACTCCAGAGGTGGGCAGTTCTTC
CDR3aa: CASSDSRGGQFF

d_gene: NA
j_gene: TRBJ2-2
abundance: NA
len: 14
v_gene: TRBV6-2/TRBV6-3
CDR3nt: TGTGCCAGCAGTCAAATGGCCAACACCGGGGAGCTGTTTTTT
CDR3aa: CASSQMANTGELFF

d_gene: NA
j_gene: TRBJ1-5
abundance: NA
len: 13
v_gene: TRBV15
CDR3nt: TGTGCCACCAGCAGAGAAATCGGGGAGCCCCAGCATTTT
CDR3aa: CATSREIGEPQHF

d_gene: NA
j_gene: TRBJ1-2
abundance: once
len: 14
v_gene: TRBV25-1
CDR3nt: TGTGCCAGCAGTCCGGAAGTGGGAGCCTATGGCTACACCTTC
CDR3aa: CASSPEVGAYGYTF

d_gene: NA
j_gene: TRBJ2-1
abundance: NA
len: 13
v_gene: TRBV2
CDR3nt: TGTGCCAGCAGTGCCCCCGGGTACAATGAGCAGTTCTTC
CDR3aa: CASSAPGYNEQFF

d_gene: NA
j_gene: TRBJ1-1
abundance: NA
len: 13
v_gene: TRBV11-1
CDR3nt: TGTGCCAGCAGCTTAGCAGGGAACACTGAAGCTTTCTTT
CDR3aa: CASSLAGNTEAFF

d_gene: NA
j_gene: TRBJ1-1
abundance: NA
len: 16
v_gene: TRBV27
CDR3nt: TGTGCCAGCAGTGCAAGCCTTGGCCAGACGAACACTGAAGCTTTCTTT
CDR3aa: CASSASLGQTNTEAFF

d_gene: TRBD2
j_gene: TRBJ2-7
abundance: NA
len: 15
v_gene: TRBV5-1
CDR3nt: TGCGCCAGCAGCTTGAGACTAGCGGGGGAGGGCGAGCAGTACTTC
CDR3aa: CASSLRLAGEGEQYF

d_gene: NA
j_gene: TRBJ1-2
abundance: NA
len: 12
v_gene: TRBV7-7
CDR3nt: TGTGCCAGAAAGACAGAGAACTATGGCTACACCTTC
CDR3aa: CARKTENYGYTF

d_gene: TRBD1
j_gene: TRBJ1-3
abundance: NA
len: 16
v_gene: TRBV18
CDR3nt: TGTGCCAGCTCACTCGGACAGGGGCATTCAGGAAACACCATATATTTT
CDR3aa: CASSLGQGHSGNTIYF

d_gene: TRBD2
j_gene: TRBJ2-1
abundance: NA
len: 16
v_gene: TRBV28
CDR3nt: TGTGCCAGCAGTCTCGGACTAGCGGGTGGTAACCATGAGCAGTTCTTC
CDR3aa: CASSLGLAGGNHEQFF

d_gene: NA
j_gene: TRBJ2-6
abundance: NA
len: 16
v_gene: TRBV6-1
CDR3nt: TGTGCCAGCAGTGAAATTAGAGGCTCTGGGGCCAACGTCCTGACTTTC
CDR3aa: CASSEIRGSGANVLTF

d_gene: NA
j_gene: TRBJ1-2
abundance: once
len: 14
v_gene: TRBV7-9
CDR3nt: TGTGCCAGCAGTCCCGGACAGACCGACTATGGCTACACCTTC
CDR3aa: CASSPGQTDYGYTF

d_gene: NA
j_gene: TRBJ2-2
abundance: once
len: 13
v_gene: TRBV7-9
CDR3nt: TGTGTAGGTGGGACAAAGAACACCGGGGAGCTGTTTTTT
CDR3aa: CVGGTKNTGELFF